Below are 20 T cell receptor beta chains sequenced from a single sample in a study of shared T cell receptors in the human thymus (dated by TCRdb to about 2021). The library was prepared using the immunoSEQ multiplex PCR assay. TCRdb retrieved this table from immuneACCESS and kept in-frame rearrangements only. Not all clones are present; in checked studies, unresolved V genes account for under half, and no reason is known for the remainder. This sample comprises hundreds of thousands of clones, approximately 87% of them detected only once. The top ten clonotypes cover about 0.01% of the sample. This sample was also put to use in a study of human thymus T cells.

The specimen was thymocytes. These receptors came from a boy in the first two years of life with a congenital heart defect. Donor details come from another sample of the same person, matched by shared clones.

The chain is built from TRBV27 and TRBJ2-7; D unclear. Looked up from germline, CDR1 is MNHEY and CDR2 is SMNVEV (reference sequence). This CDR3 comprises 14 residues. Trimming removed 6 bases from V and 5 bases from J, with 17 bases in between. This CDR3 reads CASSPSPWANEQYF. DNA of the CDR3: TGTGCCAGCAGCCCCTCTCCATGGGCAAACGAGCAGTACTTC.

The chain combines TRBV15 with TRBJ2-1; TRBD1 agrees at 9 bases. The V gene's germline CDR1 is LNHNV and CDR2 YYDKDF (reference sequence). With 4 bases clipped from V and 0 bases from J, the junction kept 10 bases outside the gene matches. CDR3 length: 18 residues. The chain's CDR3 is CATSNKTGGTSSYNEQFF. The CDR3 DNA reads TGTGCCACCAGCAACAAGACAGGGGGGACGAGCTCCTACAATGAGCAGTTCTTC.

This clone showed up just a few times. The gene calls are TRBV14 and TRBJ2-3, with TRBD2 matching over 13 bases. Trimming removed 4 bases from V and 2 bases from J; junction bases left unmatched: 3. This CDR3 comprises 16 residues. Germline lookup yields CDR1 SGHDN and CDR2 FVKESK. CDR3 DNA sequence: TGTGCCAGCAGCCGGGGGACTAGCGGGACCACAGATACGCAGTATTTT. Amino acid sequence: CASSRGTSGTTDTQYF.

CDR3 in amino acids: CASSGGPGHREQFF. CDR3 sequence (DNA): TGTGCCAGCAGCGGGGGCCCGGGACACAGGGAGCAGTTCTTC. This rearrangement joins TRBV9 to TRBJ2-1; possible D gene TRBD1, 6 bases. This CDR3 spans 14 amino acids. The V end was cut by 3 bases, the J end by 10 bases, with 17 bases between. Germline CDR1 SGDLS, CDR2 YYNGEE. The variable domain in full, with the rest retrieved from reference TRBV9 and TRBJ2-1, is DSGVTQTPKHLITATGQRVTLRCSPRSGDLSVYWYQQSLDQGLQFLIQYYNGEERAKGNILERFSAQQFPDLHSELNLSSLELGDSALYFCASSGGPGHREQFFGPGTRLTVL.

The V gene is TRBV6-5, the J gene TRBJ1-2, with 11 bases that match TRBD1. Germline loops: CDR1 MNHEY, CDR2 SVGAGI. CDR3 size: 14 residues. With 7 bases clipped from V and 7 bases from J, the junction kept 8 bases outside the gene matches. The CDR3 loop reads CASTQDRGRVGYTF. The CDR3, as DNA: TGTGCCAGCACTCAGGACAGGGGGCGGGTTGGCTACACCTTC.

The J gene is TRBJ2-7, the V gene TRBV19; 10 nucleotides match TRBD2. Trimming cost V 5 bases and J 0 bases; bases outside gene matches: 4. CDR1 and CDR2 from the germline V gene are LNHDA and SQIVND (reference sequence). The CDR3 runs to 15 residues. The DNA of the CDR3 is TGTGCCAGTAGTTTAGCGGGGGGAGTCTCCTACGAGCAGTACTTC. Residues: CASSLAGGVSYEQYF.

This chain links TRBV5-6 with TRBJ1-5; D may be TRBD1 (5 bases). This CDR3 comprises 12 residues. Trimming removed 1 base at V and 9 bases at J, with 8 bases between. Germline-derived CDR1 and CDR2 are SGHDT and YYEEEE. This CDR3 is CASSLRRGPQHF. In nucleotides, the CDR3 is TGTGCCAGCAGCTTGCGGAGGGGGCCCCAGCATTTT.

The V gene is TRBV6-5, the J gene TRBJ2-1; D gene unclear. CDR3 length: 15 amino acids. Trimming stripped 1 base from V and 0 bases from J, with 7 bases between. Germline-derived CDR1 and CDR2 are MNHEY and SVGAGI. The CDR3 here is CASSYYADSYNEQFF. CDR3 sequence (DNA): TGTGCCAGCAGTTACTACGCGGACTCCTACAATGAGCAGTTCTTC.

The gene calls are TRBV4-3 and TRBJ2-1; 7 bases are shared with TRBD2. The CDR3 runs to 16 residues. Germline loops: CDR1 LGHNA, CDR2 YSLEER. J gave up 5 bases and V 2 bases, and 9 bases lay outside the gene matches. For the CDR3, the DNA is TGCGCCAGCAGCCAATGGGGGAGGGGCGGGAACAATGAGCAGTTCTTC. Protein sequence: CASSQWGRGGNNEQFF.

The table lists this clone with a count of one. V is TRBV10-1 and J is TRBJ1-4; 7 nucleotides line up with TRBD1. This CDR3 region has 20 residues. The V gene end was trimmed by 0 bases and the J gene end by 10 bases; junction bases not matched to a gene: 23. Germline V gene data show CDR1 as WNHNN and CDR2 as SYGVQD (reference sequence). DNA for the CDR3: TGCGCCAGCAGTGAGTCCCCGAACTCGACAGGGTCCAATGGATACGGAAAACTGTTTTTT. Protein: CASSESPNSTGSNGYGKLFF.

The chain employs TRBV4-3 and TRBJ1-2; D is possibly TRBD1 (5 bases). The CDR3 is made up of 13 amino acids. Trimming removed 8 bases at V and 5 bases at J, with 15 bases between. Germline V gives CDR1 LGHNA, CDR2 YSLEER. Written as DNA, the CDR3 is TGCGCCAGCGGGTGGAGGGACGGGTATGGCTACACCTTC. As protein: CASGWRDGYGYTF.

This chain connects TRBV12-5 to TRBJ2-7; 8 nucleotides agree with TRBD1. The germline V gene encodes CDR1 LGHNT and CDR2 FRNRAP. J was trimmed by 3 bases and V by 2 bases; bases with no gene match: 6. The CDR3 consists of 15 residues. Written as DNA, the CDR3 is TGTGCTAGTGGTTTGCTCGGAGACAGGGGCTACGAGCAGTACTTC. Protein: CASGLLGDRGYEQYF.

V and J are TRBV6-5 and TRBJ1-1; 8 nucleotides match TRBD1. The J segment lost 0 bases and the V segment lost 6 bases, leaving 6 bases of the junction unmatched. CDR1 is MNHEY and CDR2 is SVGAGI in the germline V gene. The CDR3 runs to 15 residues. The CDR3 loop is CASSPSGGMNTEAFF. The CDR3 DNA sequence: TGTGCCAGCAGCCCCTCAGGGGGCATGAACACTGAAGCTTTCTTT.

J is TRBJ2-7 and V is TRBV13; 12 positions match TRBD2. The CDR3 extends over 17 amino acids. J was trimmed by 7 bases and V by 4 bases; bases with no gene match: 14. CDR1 and CDR2 (germline): PRHDT, FYEKMQ (reference sequence). The CDR3 spells CASSYRLAGGLAGEQYF. In DNA, the CDR3 is TGTGCCAGCAGCTACAGGCTAGCGGGAGGGCTAGCAGGGGAGCAGTACTTC.

V is TRBV12-5 and J is TRBJ2-3, with 11 bases that match TRBD2. The trim removed 6 bases at V and 4 bases at J, leaving 9 bases unmatched. In germline, CDR1 is LGHNT, CDR2 FRNRAP. The CDR3 consists of 16 residues. CDR3 DNA: TGTGCTAGTGGGATCTCTAGCGGGAGGTGCCCAGATACGCAGTATTTT. Translating gives CASGISSGRCPDTQYF.

The sample holds a few counts of this clone. This rearrangement joins TRBV18 to TRBJ1-1; D unclear. The germline V gene encodes CDR1 KGHSH and CDR2 LQKENI. With 3 bases removed from V and 11 bases from J, the gap between germline ends came to 22 bases. This CDR3 contains 15 residues. The CDR3, as DNA: TGTGCCAGCTCACCCCCCGGCACGAGAATTGGAGGGGCTTTCTTT. Translation gives CASSPPGTRIGGAFF. Complete variable domain (other parts from reference TRBV18 and TRBJ1-1): NAGVMQNPRHLVRRRGQEARLRCSPMKGHSHVYWYRQLPEEGLKFMVYLQKENIIDESGMPKERFSAEFPKEGPSILRIQQVVRGDSAAYFCASSPPGTRIGGAFFGQGTRLTVV.

V is TRBV6-6 and J is TRBJ2-7; 10 bases are a match to TRBD1. V trimming: 5 bases; J trimming: 3 bases; junction bases outside the gene matches: 7. This CDR3 has 15 amino acids. In germline, CDR1 is MNHNY, CDR2 SVGAGI (reference sequence). CDR3 protein: CASSAGTGAFYEQYF. CDR3 coding DNA: TGTGCCAGCAGTGCCGGGACAGGGGCCTTCTACGAGCAGTACTTC.

The rearrangement uses TRBV23-1 and TRBJ1-2, with D hard to call. TRBV23-1 is reported as an ORF; its role is uncertain. This CDR3 spans 11 amino acids. V was trimmed by 7 bases and J by 8 bases, leaving 11 bases between them. CDR3 protein: CASTQALGYTF. The CDR3 region has the DNA TGCGCCAGCACCCAAGCCTTGGGCTACACCTTC.

The chain is built from TRBV30 and TRBJ1-1; TRBD1 might be the D (6 bases). The CDR3 runs to 17 residues. Germline CDR1 reads GTSNPN; CDR2 reads SVGIG (reference sequence). Trimming took 5 bases from V and 1 from J, leaving 23 bases between them. DNA of the CDR3: TGTGCCTGGCCCACGGGACCCCCAAGGGGGTGGAACACTGAAGCTTTCTTT. Protein sequence: CAWPTGPPRGWNTEAFF.

The V call is TRBV14, the J call TRBJ2-6; D is possibly TRBD1 (5 bases). The CDR3 extends over 18 amino acids. With 0 bases removed from V and 0 bases from J, the gap between germline ends came to 12 bases. In germline, CDR1 is SGHDN, CDR2 FVKESK. CDR3 sequence: CASSQDDRGISGANVLTF. The CDR3 bases are TGTGCCAGCAGCCAAGATGACAGAGGAATCTCTGGGGCCAACGTCCTGACTTTC.